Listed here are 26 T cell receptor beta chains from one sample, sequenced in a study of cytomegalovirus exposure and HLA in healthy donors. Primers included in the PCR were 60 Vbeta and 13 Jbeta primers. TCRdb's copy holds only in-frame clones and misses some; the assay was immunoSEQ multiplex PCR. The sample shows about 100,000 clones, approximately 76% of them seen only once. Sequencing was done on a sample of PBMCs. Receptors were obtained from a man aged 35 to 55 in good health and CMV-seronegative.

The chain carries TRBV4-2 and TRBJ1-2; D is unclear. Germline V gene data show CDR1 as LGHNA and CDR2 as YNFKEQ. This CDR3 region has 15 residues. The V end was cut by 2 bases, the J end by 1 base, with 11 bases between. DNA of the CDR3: TGTGCCAGCAGCCAATCCTTGCGAGGTAACTATGGCTACACCTTC. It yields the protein CASSQSLRGNYGYTF.

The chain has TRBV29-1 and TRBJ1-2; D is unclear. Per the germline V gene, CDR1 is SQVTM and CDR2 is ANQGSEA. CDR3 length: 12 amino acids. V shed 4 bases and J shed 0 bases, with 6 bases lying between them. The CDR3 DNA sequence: TGCAGCGTTGTAGCGTCTAACTATGGCTACACCTTC. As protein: CSVVASNYGYTF.

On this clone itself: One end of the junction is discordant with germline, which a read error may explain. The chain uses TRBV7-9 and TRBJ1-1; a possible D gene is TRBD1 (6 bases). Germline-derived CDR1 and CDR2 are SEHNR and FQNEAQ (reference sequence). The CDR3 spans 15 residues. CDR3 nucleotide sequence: TGTTCCAGCAGCTTAGCGCTGGACAGAAGCACTGAAGCTTTCTTT. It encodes CSSSLALDRSTEAFF.

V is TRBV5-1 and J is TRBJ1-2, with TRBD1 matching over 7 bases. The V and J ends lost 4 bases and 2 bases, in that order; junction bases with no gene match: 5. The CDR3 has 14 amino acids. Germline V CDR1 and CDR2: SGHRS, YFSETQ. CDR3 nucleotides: TGCGCCAGCAGCGAGGCGGGACAGAACTATGGCTACACCTTC. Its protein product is CASSEAGQNYGYTF. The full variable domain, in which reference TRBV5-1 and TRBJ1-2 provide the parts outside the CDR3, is KAGVTQTPRYLIKTRGQQVTLSCSPISGHRSVSWYQQTPGQGLQFLFEYFSETQRNKGNFPGRFSGRQFSNSRSEMNVSTLELGDSALYLCASSEAGQNYGYTFGSGTRLTVV.

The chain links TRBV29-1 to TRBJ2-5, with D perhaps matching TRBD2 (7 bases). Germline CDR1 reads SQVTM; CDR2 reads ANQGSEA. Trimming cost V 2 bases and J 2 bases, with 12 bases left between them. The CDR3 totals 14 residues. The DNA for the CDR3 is TGCAGCGTTGAAACTAGGGGGGGTCAAGAGACCCAGTACTTC. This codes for CSVETRGGQETQYF.

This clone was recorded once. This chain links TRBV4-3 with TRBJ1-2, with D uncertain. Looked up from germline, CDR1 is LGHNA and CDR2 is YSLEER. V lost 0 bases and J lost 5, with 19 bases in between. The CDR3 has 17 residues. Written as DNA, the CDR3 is TGCGCCAGCAGCCAAGATCTCCTCCTCGGGGAAAGGTATGGCTACACCTTC. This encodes CASSQDLLLGERYGYTF.

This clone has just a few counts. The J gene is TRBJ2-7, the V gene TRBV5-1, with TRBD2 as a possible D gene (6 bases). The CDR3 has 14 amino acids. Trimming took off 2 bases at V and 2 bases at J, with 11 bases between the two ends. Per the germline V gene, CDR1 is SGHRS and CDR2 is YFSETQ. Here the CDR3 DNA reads TGCGCCAGCAGCTTTTTCGGGGGTACCTACGAGCAGTACTTC. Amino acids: CASSFFGGTYEQYF.

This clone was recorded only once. CDR3 DNA sequence: TGTGCCAGCAGCTTGATGGACATACGCTCTGGAAACACCATATATTTT. It encodes CASSLMDIRSGNTIYF. V usage is TRBV5-6 and J usage is TRBJ1-3, with D maybe TRBD1 (5 bases). CDR1 is SGHDT, CDR2 YYEEEE, per germline. Trimming stripped 1 base from V and 0 bases from J, with 11 bases between. The CDR3 consists of 16 residues.

CDR3 coding DNA: TGTGCCACCAGCAGAGTCCTATCTAGCGGGGCCACAGATACGCAGTATTTT. This sequence encodes CATSRVLSSGATDTQYF. V gene TRBV15 combines with J gene TRBJ2-3; 9 bases are shared with TRBD2. The CDR3 covers 17 residues. Losses at the gene ends were 1 base for V and 2 bases for J; bases not matched to a gene: 7. Germline V gene data show CDR1 as LNHNV and CDR2 as YYDKDF (reference sequence).

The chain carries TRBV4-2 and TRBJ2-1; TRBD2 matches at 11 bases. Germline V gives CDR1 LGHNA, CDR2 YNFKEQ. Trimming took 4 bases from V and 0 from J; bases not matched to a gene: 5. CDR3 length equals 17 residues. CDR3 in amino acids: CASSLRLAGSSYNEQFF. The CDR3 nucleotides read TGTGCCAGCAGCCTCCGACTAGCGGGGAGCTCCTACAATGAGCAGTTCTTC.

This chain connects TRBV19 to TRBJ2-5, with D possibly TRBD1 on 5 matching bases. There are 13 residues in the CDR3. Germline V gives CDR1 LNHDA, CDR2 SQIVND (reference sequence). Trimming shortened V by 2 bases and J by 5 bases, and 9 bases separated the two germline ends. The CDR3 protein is CASSISQGETQYF. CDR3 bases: TGTGCCAGTAGTATATCCCAGGGCGAGACCCAGTACTTC.

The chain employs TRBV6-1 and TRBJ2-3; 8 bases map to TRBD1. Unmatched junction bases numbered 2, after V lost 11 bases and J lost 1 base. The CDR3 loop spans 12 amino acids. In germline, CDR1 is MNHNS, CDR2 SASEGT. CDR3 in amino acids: CAGTGGTDTQYF. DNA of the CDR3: TGTGCCGGGACAGGAGGCACAGATACGCAGTATTTT.

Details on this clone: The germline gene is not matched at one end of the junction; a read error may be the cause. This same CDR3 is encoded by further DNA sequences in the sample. The CDR3 spells CASRESSYNSPLHF. The CDR3, as DNA: TGTGCCAGCAGGGAGAGCTCCTATAATTCCCCCCTCCACTTT. V gene TRBV2 combines with J gene TRBJ1-6, with D unclear. The CDR3 covers 14 residues. The germline V gene has CDR1 SNHLY and CDR2 FYNNEI.

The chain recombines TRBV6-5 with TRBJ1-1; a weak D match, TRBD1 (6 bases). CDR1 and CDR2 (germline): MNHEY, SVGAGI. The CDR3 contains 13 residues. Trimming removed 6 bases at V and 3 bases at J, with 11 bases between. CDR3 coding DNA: TGTGCCAGCAGCAACAGGGTTTACACTGAAGCTTTCTTT. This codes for CASSNRVYTEAFF.

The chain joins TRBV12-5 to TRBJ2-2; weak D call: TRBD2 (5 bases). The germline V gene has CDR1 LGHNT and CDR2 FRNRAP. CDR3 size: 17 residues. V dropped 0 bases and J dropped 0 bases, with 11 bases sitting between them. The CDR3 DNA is TGTGCTAGTGGTTTGGTTATCGGGGAGACGAACACCGGGGAGCTGTTTTTT. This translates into CASGLVIGETNTGELFF.

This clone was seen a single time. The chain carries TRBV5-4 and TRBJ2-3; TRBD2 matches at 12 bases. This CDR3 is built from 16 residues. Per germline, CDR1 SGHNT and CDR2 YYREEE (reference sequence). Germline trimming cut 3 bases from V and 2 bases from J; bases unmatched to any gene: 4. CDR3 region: CASSSGLAGITDTQYF. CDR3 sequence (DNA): TGTGCCAGCAGCTCTGGACTAGCGGGGATCACAGATACGCAGTATTTT.

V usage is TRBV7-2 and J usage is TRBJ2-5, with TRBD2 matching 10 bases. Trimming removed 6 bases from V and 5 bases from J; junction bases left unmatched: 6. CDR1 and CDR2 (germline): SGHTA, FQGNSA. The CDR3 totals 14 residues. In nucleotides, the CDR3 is TGTGCCAGCAGAAGCGGGACTAGCGTTGAGACCCAGTACTTC. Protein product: CASRSGTSVETQYF.

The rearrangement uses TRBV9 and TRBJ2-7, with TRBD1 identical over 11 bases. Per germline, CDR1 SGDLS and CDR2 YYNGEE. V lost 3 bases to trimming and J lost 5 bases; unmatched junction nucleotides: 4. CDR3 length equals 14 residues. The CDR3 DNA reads TGTGCCAGCAGCGGGACAGGGGGCAGGAACGAGCAGTACTTC. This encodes CASSGTGGRNEQYF.

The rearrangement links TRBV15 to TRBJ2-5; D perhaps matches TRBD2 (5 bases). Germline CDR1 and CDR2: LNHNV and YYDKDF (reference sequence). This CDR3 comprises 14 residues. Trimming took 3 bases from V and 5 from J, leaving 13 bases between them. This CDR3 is CATSREAGGETQYF. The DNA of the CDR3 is TGTGCCACCAGCAGGGAGGCGGGTGGGGAGACCCAGTACTTC.

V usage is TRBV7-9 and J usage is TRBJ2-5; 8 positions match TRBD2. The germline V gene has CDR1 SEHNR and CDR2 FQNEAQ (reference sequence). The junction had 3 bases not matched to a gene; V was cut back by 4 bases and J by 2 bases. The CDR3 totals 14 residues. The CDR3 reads CASSYTSGQETQYF. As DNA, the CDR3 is TGTGCCAGCAGCTACACTAGCGGACAAGAGACCCAGTACTTC.

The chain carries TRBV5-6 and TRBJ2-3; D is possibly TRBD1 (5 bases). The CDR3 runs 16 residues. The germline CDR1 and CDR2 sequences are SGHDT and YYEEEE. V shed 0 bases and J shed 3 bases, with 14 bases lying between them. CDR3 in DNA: TGTGCCAGCAGCTTGGGAGGACAATCGAGGACAGATACGCAGTATTTT. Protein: CASSLGGQSRTDTQYF.

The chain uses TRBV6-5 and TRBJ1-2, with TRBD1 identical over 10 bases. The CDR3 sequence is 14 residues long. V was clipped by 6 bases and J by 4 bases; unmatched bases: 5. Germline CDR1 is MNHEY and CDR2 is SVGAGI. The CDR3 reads CASSQGQGTYGYTF. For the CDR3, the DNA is TGTGCCAGCAGCCAGGGACAGGGGACCTATGGCTACACCTTC.

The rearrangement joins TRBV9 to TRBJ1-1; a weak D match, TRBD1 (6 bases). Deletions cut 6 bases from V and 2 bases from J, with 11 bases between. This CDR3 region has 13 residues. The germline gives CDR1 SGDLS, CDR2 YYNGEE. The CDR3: CASTGGTNTEAFF. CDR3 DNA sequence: TGTGCCAGCACGGGGGGCACAAACACTGAAGCTTTCTTT.

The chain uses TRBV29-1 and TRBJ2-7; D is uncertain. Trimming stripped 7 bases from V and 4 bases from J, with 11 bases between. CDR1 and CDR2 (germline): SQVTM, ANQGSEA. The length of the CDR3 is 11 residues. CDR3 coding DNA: TGCAGCGCCTCGAACTGGTACGAGCAGTACTTC. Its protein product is CSASNWYEQYF.

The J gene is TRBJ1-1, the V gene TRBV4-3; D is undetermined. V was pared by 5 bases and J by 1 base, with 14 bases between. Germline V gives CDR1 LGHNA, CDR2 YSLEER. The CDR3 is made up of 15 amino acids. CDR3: CASSERIRGNTEAFF. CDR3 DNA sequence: TGCGCCAGCAGCGAGCGTATCCGGGGGAACACTGAAGCTTTCTTT.

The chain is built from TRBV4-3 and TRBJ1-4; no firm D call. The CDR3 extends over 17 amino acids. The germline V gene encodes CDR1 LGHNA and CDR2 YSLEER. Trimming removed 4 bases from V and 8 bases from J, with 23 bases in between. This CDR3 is CASSPHPYSAGEEKLFF. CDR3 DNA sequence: TGCGCCAGCAGCCCCCATCCTTACTCAGCCGGGGAGGAAAAACTGTTTTTT.